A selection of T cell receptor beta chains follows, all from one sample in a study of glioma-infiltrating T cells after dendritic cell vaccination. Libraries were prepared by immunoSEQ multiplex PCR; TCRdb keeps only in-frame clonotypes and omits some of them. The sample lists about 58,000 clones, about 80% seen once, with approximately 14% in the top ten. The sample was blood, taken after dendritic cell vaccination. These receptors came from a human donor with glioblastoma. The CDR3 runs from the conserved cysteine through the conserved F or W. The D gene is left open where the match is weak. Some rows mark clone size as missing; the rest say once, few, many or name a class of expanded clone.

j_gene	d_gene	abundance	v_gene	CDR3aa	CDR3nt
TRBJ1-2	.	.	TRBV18	CASSPTTGDSGSHGYTF	TGTGCCAGCTCACCAACGACAGGAGATAGCGGGAGCCATGGCTACACCTTC
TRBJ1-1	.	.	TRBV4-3	CASGFRAGGTEAFF	TGCGCCAGCGGGTTTCGGGCCGGGGGCACTGAAGCTTTCTTT
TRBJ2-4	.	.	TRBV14	CASSLGYGAKNIQYF	TGTGCCAGCAGCCTAGGATATGGGGCAAAAAACATTCAGTACTTC
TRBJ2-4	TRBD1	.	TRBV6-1	CASSAGGDRGINIQYF	TGTGCCAGCAGTGCGGGGGGGGACAGGGGGATAAACATTCAGTACTTC
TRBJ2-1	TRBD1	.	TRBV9	CASDFSGTEVRDEQFF	TGTGCCAGCGACTTCTCCGGGACAGAGGTCCGGGATGAGCAGTTCTTC
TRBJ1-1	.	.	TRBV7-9	CASSPTTLGGTEAFF	TGTGCCAGCAGCCCAACGACCCTAGGCGGAACTGAAGCTTTCTTT
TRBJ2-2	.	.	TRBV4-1	CASSQAARGTGELFF	TGCGCCAGCAGCCAAGCTGCCAGGGGAACCGGGGAGCTGTTTTTT
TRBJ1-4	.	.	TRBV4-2	CASSQDFGVTNEKLFF	TGTGCCAGCAGCCAAGATTTCGGGGTCACTAATGAAAAACTGTTTTTT
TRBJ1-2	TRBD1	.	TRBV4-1	CASSPGTGGGYTF	TGCGCCAGCAGCCCCGGGACAGGGGGAGGCTACACCTTC
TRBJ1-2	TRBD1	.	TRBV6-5	CASSRGQGGIYGYTF	TGTGCCAGCAGTCGCGGACAGGGGGGAATCTATGGCTACACCTTC
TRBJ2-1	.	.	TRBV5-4	CASSDQGLPGNEQFF	TGTGCCAGCAGCGACCAGGGACTCCCCGGCAATGAGCAGTTCTTC
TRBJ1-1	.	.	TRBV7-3	CASSLTPSSNTEAFF	TGTGCCAGCAGCTTAACCCCCTCCTCGAACACTGAAGCTTTCTTT
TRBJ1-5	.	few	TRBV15	CATSRDREWGQPQHF	TGTGCCACCAGCAGAGACAGGGAATGGGGTCAGCCCCAGCATTTT
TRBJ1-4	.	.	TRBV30	CAWSVRYQGGATNEKLFF	TGTGCCTGGAGTGTACGTTATCAGGGTGGGGCAACTAATGAAAAACTGTTTTTT
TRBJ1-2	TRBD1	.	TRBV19	CASTGTGGFGGYTF	TGTGCCAGTACCGGGACAGGGGGCTTTGGGGGCTACACCTTC
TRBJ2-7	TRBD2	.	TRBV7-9	CASSLGGRANEQYF	TGTGCCAGCAGCTTAGGAGGGAGGGCCAACGAGCAGTACTTC
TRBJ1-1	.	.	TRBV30	CAWSGGDTEAFF	TGTGCCTGGAGTGGGGGGGACACTGAAGCTTTCTTT
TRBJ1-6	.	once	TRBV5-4	CASYEEGSPLHF	TGTGCCAGCTATGAGGAAGGTTCACCCCTCCACTTT
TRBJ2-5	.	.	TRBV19	CASSLGQNQETQYF	TGTGCCAGTAGTTTAGGACAGAACCAAGAGACCCAGTACTTC
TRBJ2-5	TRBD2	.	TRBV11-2	CASSFGLAGQETQYF	TGTGCCAGCAGCTTTGGACTAGCGGGTCAAGAGACCCAGTACTTC
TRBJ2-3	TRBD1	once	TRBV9	CASSTTGDSTDTQYF	TGTGCCAGCAGCACCACAGGGGATAGCACAGATACGCAGTATTTT
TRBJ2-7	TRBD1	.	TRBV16	CASSQPRDRDYEQYF	TGTGCCAGCAGCCAACCACGGGACAGGGACTACGAGCAGTACTTC
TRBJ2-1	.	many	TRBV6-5	CASRPGMSSYNEQFF	TGTGCCAGCAGGCCAGGGATGAGCTCCTACAATGAGCAGTTCTTC
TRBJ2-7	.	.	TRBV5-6	CASSSRRGLKYEQYF	TGTGCCAGCAGCAGCCGGCGGGGCCTAAAGTACGAGCAGTACTTC
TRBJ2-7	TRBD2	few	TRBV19	CASGGGRTYEQYF	TGTGCCAGCGGGGGGGGCCGCACCTACGAGCAGTACTTC
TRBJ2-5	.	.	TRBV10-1	CASSESGRMETQYF	TGCGCCAGCAGTGAGTCTGGTAGAATGGAGACCCAGTACTTC
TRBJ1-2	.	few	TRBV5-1	CASSLGPREGGYTF	TGCGCCAGCAGCTTGGGTCCCAGGGAAGGTGGCTACACCTTC
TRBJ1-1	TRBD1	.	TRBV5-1	CASSLAFGTGTTEAFF	TGCGCCAGCAGCTTGGCCTTCGGGACAGGGACCACTGAAGCTTTCTTT
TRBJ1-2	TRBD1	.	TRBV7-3	CASSTGQGDGYTF	TGTGCCAGCAGCACGGGACAGGGTGATGGCTACACCTTC
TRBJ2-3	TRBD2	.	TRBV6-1	CASSGGGGSTDTQYF	TGTGCCAGCAGTGGCGGGGGGGGTAGCACAGATACGCAGTATTTT
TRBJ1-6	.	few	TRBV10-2	CASSGQVNSPLHF	TGCGCCAGCAGTGGACAGGTGAATTCACCCCTCCACTTT
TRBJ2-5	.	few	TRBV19	CASKSRGRVETQYF	TGTGCCAGCAAAAGCAGGGGAAGGGTAGAGACCCAGTACTTC
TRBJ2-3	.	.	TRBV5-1	CASRLGQTDTQYF	TGCGCCAGCAGGTTGGGACAAACAGATACGCAGTATTTT